This T cell receptor (beta chain) originates from a study of beta chain features in type 1 diabetes. Study outcomes and limitations: Type 1 diabetes patients showed a moderate but significant shortening of TCRB CDR3s in all four CD4+ subsets.

V lost 0 bases to trimming and J lost 2 bases, with 8 bases between them. The V gene's germline CDR1 is SGHAT and CDR2 FQNNGV. CDR3 length equals 14 residues. The authors reverse transcribed all of the isolated RNA, so sequencing captured expressed TCRB transcripts. Assay used: immunoSEQ multiplex PCR; TCRdb lists only in-frame clones, some missing. The data contain over 700,000 clones, roughly 15% of them seen just once; the ten biggest clones take up around 0.02%. Per donor, one heparinised blood draw averaged roughly 110 mL. This clone has just a few counts. What it binds is unknown. V is TRBV11-2 and J is TRBJ2-7; no clear D. The sample was naive CD4+ T cells from blood. This TCR derives from a woman younger than 35 in good health. The CDR3 reads CASSLDLTAYEQYF. Here the CDR3 DNA reads TGTGCCAGCAGCTTAGATCTTACCGCCTACGAGCAGTACTTC. The full variable domain, with the rest looked up from reference TRBV11-2 and TRBJ2-7, is EAGVAQSPRYKIIEKRQSVAFWCNPISGHATLYWYQQILGQGPKLLIQFQNNGVVDDSQLPKDRFSAERLKGVDSTLKIQPAKLEDSAVYLCASSLDLTAYEQYFGPGTRLTVT.